Shown below are 5 T cell receptor beta chains from a single sample sequenced in a study of shared clonotypes between healthy human individuals (dated by TCRdb to 2018 to 2020). The library came from the immunoSEQ multiplex PCR assay. Sourced from immuneACCESS, this table was stored by TCRdb with only in-frame sequences that have V and J called. A share of the clones is absent; for the studies checked, an unresolved V gene accounts for under half, and the remainder has no known explanation. The sample table lists approximately 2.5 million clones, 93% of them with a count of one. The leading ten clones occupy about 0.34% of the sample. Sequenced material: naive CD4+ T cells from PBMCs. The cell subset or site label on this specimen signifies: CD45RA+ positively selected. The receptor source for this set is a man between 18 and 29 years old in good health. Some clones in this sample may be carry-over from other donors' samples.

The chain has TRBV6-1 and TRBJ2-7, with D perhaps given as TRBD1 or TRBD2 (5 bases each). Trimming took off 5 bases at V and 5 bases at J, with 16 bases between the two ends. The germline V gene encodes CDR1 MNHNS and CDR2 SASEGT. This CDR3 spans 14 amino acids. CDR3: CASSPGTTRNEQYF. The CDR3 bases are TGTGCCAGCAGTCCCGGGACGACACGGAACGAGCAGTACTTC.

V is TRBV6-1 and J is TRBJ1-5; TRBD1 is a possible D gene (5 bases). This CDR3 has 13 amino acids. CDR1 is MNHNS, CDR2 SASEGT, per germline. The V end was cut by 6 bases, the J end by 7 bases, with 13 bases between. The CDR3 here is CASRPQGSQPQHF. CDR3 nucleotides: TGTGCCAGCAGGCCCCAGGGCTCGCAGCCCCAGCATTTT.

The chain combines TRBV18 with TRBJ1-2, with no clear D. The CDR3 is made up of 14 amino acids. In germline, CDR1 is KGHSH, CDR2 LQKENI. V was shortened by 3 bases and J by 4 bases, with 12 bases between the two germline ends. CDR3 residues: CASSPDPEPYGYTF. The CDR3, as DNA: TGTGCCAGCTCACCGGACCCGGAGCCCTATGGCTACACCTTC.

J is TRBJ1-1 and V is TRBV10-3; D is unresolved. Per the germline V gene, CDR1 is ENHRY and CDR2 is SYGVKD. CDR3 length: 12 amino acids. The V and J ends lost 6 bases and 4 bases respectively, with 9 bases between them. The DNA for the CDR3 is TGTGCCATCAGAACTCAGACCACTGAAGCTTTCTTT. Amino acids: CAIRTQTTEAFF.

In DNA, the CDR3 is TGTGCCAGCAGCTTAAGTACTGCTAACTATGGCTACACCTTC. It translates to CASSLSTANYGYTF. The chain has TRBV11-1 and TRBJ1-2; D is undetermined. Germline values: CDR1 SGHAT, CDR2 FQDESV (reference sequence). The length of the CDR3 is 14 residues. V shed 2 bases and J shed 0 bases, with 7 bases lying between them. The entire variable domain, with the rest obtained from reference TRBV11-1 and TRBJ1-2, is as follows: EAEVAQSPRYKITEKSQAVAFWCDPISGHATLYWYRQILGQGPELLVQFQDESVVDDSQLPKDRFSAERLKGVDSTLKIQPAELGDSAMYLCASSLSTANYGYTFGSGTRLTVV.